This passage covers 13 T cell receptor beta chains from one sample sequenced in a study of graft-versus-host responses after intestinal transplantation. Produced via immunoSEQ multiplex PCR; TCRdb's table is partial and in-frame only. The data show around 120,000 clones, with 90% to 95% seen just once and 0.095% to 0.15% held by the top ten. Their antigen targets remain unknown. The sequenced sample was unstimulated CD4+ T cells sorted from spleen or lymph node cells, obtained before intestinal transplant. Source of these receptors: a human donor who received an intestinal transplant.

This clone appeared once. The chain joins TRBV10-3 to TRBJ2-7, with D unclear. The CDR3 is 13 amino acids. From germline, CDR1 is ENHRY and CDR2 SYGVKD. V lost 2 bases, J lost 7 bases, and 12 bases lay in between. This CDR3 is CAISEPNRREQYF. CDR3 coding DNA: TGTGCCATCAGTGAGCCGAATCGGAGAGAGCAGTACTTC.

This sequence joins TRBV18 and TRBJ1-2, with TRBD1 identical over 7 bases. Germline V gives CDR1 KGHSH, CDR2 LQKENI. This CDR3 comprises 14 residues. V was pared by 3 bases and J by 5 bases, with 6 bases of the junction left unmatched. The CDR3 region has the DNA TGTGCCAGCTCACCCGGGACAGACTCTTATGGCTACACCTTC. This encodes CASSPGTDSYGYTF.

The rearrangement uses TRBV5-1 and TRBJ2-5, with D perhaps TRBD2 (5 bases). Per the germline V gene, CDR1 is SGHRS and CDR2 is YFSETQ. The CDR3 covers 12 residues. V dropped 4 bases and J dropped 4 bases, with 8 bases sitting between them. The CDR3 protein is CASSPGSETQYF. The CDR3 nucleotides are TGCGCCAGCAGCCCGGGGTCAGAGACCCAGTACTTC.

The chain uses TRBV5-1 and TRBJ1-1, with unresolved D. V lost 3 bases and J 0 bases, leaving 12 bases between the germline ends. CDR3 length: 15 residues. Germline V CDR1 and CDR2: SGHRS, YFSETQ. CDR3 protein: CASSSSQYLNTEAFF. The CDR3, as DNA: TGCGCCAGCAGCTCCTCGCAGTACCTGAACACTGAAGCTTTCTTT.

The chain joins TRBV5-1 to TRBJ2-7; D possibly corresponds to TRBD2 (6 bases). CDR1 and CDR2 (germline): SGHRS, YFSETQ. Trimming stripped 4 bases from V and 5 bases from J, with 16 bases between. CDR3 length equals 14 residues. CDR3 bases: TGCGCCAGCAGCCGACTAGTTTTCAGCCACGAGCAGTACTTC. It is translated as CASSRLVFSHEQYF. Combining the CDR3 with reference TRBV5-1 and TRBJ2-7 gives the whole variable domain KAGVTQTPRYLIKTRGQQVTLSCSPISGHRSVSWYQQTPGQGLQFLFEYFSETQRNKGNFPGRFSGRQFSNSRSEMNVSTLELGDSALYLCASSRLVFSHEQYFGPGTRLTVT.

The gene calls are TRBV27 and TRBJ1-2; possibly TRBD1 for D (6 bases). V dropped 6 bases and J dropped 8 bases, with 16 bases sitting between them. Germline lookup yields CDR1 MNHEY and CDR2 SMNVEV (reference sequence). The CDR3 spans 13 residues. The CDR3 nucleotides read TGTGCCAGCAGCTGGGGGGGGGCAGGAGGCTACACCTTC. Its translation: CASSWGGAGGYTF.

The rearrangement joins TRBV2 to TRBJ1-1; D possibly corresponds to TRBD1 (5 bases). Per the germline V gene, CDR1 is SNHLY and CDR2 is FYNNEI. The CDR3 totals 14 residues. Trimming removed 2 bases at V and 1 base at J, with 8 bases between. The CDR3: CASSERGANTEAFF. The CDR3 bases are TGTGCCAGCAGTGAAAGGGGCGCGAACACTGAAGCTTTCTTT. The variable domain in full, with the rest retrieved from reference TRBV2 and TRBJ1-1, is EPEVTQTPSHQVTQMGQEVILRCVPISNHLYFYWYRQILGQKVEFLVSFYNNEISEKSEIFDDQFSVERPDGSNFTLKIRSTKLEDSAMYFCASSERGANTEAFFGQGTRLTVV.

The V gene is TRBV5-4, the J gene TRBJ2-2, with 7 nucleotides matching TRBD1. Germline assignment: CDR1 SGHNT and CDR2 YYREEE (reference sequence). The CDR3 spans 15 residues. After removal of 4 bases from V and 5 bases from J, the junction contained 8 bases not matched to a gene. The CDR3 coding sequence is TGTGCCAGCAGCCGGGACAGCCGCGTTACCGGGGAGCTGTTTTTT. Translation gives CASSRDSRVTGELFF.

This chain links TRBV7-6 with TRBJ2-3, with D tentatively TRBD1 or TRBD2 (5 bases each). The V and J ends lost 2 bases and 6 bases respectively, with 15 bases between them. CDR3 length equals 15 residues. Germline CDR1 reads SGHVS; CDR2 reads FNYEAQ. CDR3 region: CASSLITRGGDTQYF. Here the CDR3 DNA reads TGTGCCAGCAGCTTAATAACTCGGGGCGGGGATACGCAGTATTTT.

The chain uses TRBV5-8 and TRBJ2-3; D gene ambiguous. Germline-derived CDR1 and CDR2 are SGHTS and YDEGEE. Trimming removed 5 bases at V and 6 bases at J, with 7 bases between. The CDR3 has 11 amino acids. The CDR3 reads CASSIGDTQYF. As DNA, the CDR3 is TGTGCCAGCAGTATCGGGGATACGCAGTATTTT.

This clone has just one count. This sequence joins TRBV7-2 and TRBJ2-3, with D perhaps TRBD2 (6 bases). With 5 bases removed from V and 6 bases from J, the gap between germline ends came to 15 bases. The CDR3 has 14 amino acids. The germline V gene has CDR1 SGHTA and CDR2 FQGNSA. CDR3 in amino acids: CASSISGSGDTQYF. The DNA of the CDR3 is TGTGCCAGCAGCATTAGCGGTTCCGGGGATACGCAGTATTTT. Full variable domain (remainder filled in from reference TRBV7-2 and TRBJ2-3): GAGVSQSPSNKVTEKGKDVELRCDPISGHTALYWYRQSLGQGLEFLIYFQGNSAPDKSGLPSDRFSAERTGGSVSTLTIQRTQQEDSAVYLCASSISGSGDTQYFGPGTRLTVL.

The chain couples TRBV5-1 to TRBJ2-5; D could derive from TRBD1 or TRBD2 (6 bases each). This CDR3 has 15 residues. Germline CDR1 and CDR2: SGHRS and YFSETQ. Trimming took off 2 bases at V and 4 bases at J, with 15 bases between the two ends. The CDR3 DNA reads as TGCGCCAGCAGCTTTACAGGGTCGGGGGCAGAGACCCAGTACTTC. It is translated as CASSFTGSGAETQYF.

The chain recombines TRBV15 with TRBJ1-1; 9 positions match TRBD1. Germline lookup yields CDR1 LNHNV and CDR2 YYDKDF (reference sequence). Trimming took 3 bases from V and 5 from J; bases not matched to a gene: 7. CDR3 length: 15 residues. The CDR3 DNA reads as TGTGCCACCAGCAGGGGGGACAGGGCGGGAACTGAAGCTTTCTTT. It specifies CATSRGDRAGTEAFF.